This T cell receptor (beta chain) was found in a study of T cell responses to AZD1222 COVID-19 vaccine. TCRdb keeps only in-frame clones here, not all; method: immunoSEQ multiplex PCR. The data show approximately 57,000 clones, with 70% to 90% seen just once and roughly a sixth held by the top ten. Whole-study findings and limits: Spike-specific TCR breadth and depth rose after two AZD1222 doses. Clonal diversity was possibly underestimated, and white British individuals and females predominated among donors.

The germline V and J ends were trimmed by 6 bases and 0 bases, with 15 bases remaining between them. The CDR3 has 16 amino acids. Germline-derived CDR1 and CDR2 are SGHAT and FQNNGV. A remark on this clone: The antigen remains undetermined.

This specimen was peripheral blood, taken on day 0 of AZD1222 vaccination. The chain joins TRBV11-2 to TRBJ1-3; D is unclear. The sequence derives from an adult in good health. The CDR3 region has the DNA TGTGCCAGCAGTCCCGAAGAACCGGACTCTGGAAACACCATATATTTT. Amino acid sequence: CASSPEEPDSGNTIYF.